The source of this T cell receptor (beta chain) is a study of CD8 T cells in Susac syndrome. J lost 2 bases, V lost 1 base, and 10 bases had no gene match. CDR3 size: 18 residues. CDR1 SGHVS and CDR2 FNYEAQ come from the germline V gene. The sequenced target, TCR beta, came from blood CD8+ and CD4+ T cells. RNA amounts of about 0.45 to 1 ug underwent reverse transcription with random hexamers. With immunoSEQ multiplex PCR, TCR beta CDR3 was amplified across 54 Vbeta and 13 Jbeta. TCRdb passed the immunoSEQ multiplex PCR reads through MiXCR, listing each CDR3 protein once. The sample yields 110,000 to 150,000 distinct CDR3 sequences, around 94% seen once.

The sample comprised CD8+ T cells from PBMCs. This TCR was recovered from a human donor in good health. The chain recombines TRBV7-6 with TRBJ2-7; TRBD2 agrees at 11 bases. The CDR3 DNA is TGTGCCAGCAGCTTAGTGGCCCCGGGACTAGCGGCCACCTACGAGCAGTACTTC. Amino acids: CASSLVAPGLAATYEQYF. Full variable domain (outside the CDR3, taken from reference TRBV7-6 and TRBJ2-7): GAGVSQSPRYKVTKRGQDVALRCDPISGHVSLYWYRQALGQGPEFLTYFNYEAQQDKSGLPNDRFSAERPEGSISTLTIQRTEQRDSAMYRCASSLVAPGLAATYEQYFGPGTRLTVT.